This TCR beta chain was found in a study of shared clonotypes between healthy human individuals. Notes on the study in general: It was observed that 5% to 6.5% of naive CD4 clonotypes were shared across a few donors.

Comments on this clone: Its target is not known. This same CDR3 is encoded by further DNA sequences in the sample.

TCRdb keeps only in-frame clones here, not all; method: immunoSEQ multiplex PCR. This sample has millions of clones, with about 92% found just once. Germline V CDR1 and CDR2: SGHNT, YYREEE (reference sequence). V was trimmed by 5 bases and J by 0 bases, leaving 12 bases between them. The CDR3 has 14 residues. This sequence was found in a man aged 18-30 years in good health. Sequenced: naive CD4+ T cells sorted from blood. Subset noted: CD45RA+ positively selected. The genes are TRBV5-4 and TRBJ2-7, with D possibly being TRBD1 or TRBD2 (5 bases each). The DNA of the CDR3 is TGTGCCAGCAGATCCGGGACGAGCTCCTACGAGCAGTACTTC. It translates to CASRSGTSSYEQYF.